This is a list of T cell receptor beta chains from one sample in a study of blood T cell repertoires in COVID-19. Using immunoSEQ multiplex PCR, the repertoire was profiled, and TCRdb retains in-frame clones only, with some absent. Of approximately 170,000 clones listed, approximately 91% are singletons. Sequencing was performed on peripheral blood. These receptors were collected from a young man with COVID-19, enrolled during active disease. CDR3s leave out the opening cysteine and the closing phenylalanine or tryptophan. Fields, in order: J gene, V gene, CDR3 protein.

>TRBJ2-5|TRBV9
ASSVAGGQETQY
>TRBJ1-3|TRBV9
ASSVTGAGNTIY
>TRBJ1-1|TRBV5-4
ASSAGPGDTEAF
>TRBJ1-3|TRBV2
ASSPPYRVSGNTIY
>TRBJ1-1|TRBV11-2
ASSEYRAMNTEAF
>TRBJ1-5|TRBV6-5
ASSRGTGRHQPQH
>TRBJ1-3|TRBV10-3
AIRGGQYSGNTIY
>TRBJ1-1|TRBV2
ASSETAGTAEAF
>TRBJ1-1|TRBV7-8
ASSPLTGYGVTEAF
>TRBJ2-7|TRBV4-3
ASSQEWGREYEQY
>TRBJ2-1|TRBV21-1
ASSKELPSSYNEQF
>TRBJ1-6|TRBV28
ASSDGQGSSYNSPLH
>TRBJ2-7|TRBV30
AWGTGSYDKQY
>TRBJ1-5|TRBV19
ASRERTGGSYQPQH
>TRBJ1-1|TRBV5-1
ASSSRTGNGGTEAF
>TRBJ2-3|TRBV6-4
ASSTTSGSPDTQY